The clone carrying this T cell receptor beta chain is a singleton in its sample. This sample is part of a study of blood T cell repertoires in COVID-19. Background on the study: Both acute and convalescent COVID-19 samples were obtained from the United States, Italy and Spain. In each case, the material was cDNA or gDNA derived from T cells, B-cell-depleted T cells, or PBMCs.

The CDR3 spans 17 residues. CDR1 SGHNT and CDR2 YENEEA come from the germline V gene. Trimming shortened V by 5 bases and J by 5 bases, and 22 bases separated the two germline ends. Original handling: Estimation of nucleated cell counts relied on the amplification of reference gene primers. Assay: immunoSEQ multiplex PCR; the TCRdb copy retains only in-frame clones and omits some. From that table come the V and J calls and clone size; the DNA was used to work out D and trimming. This table holds 81,000 or so clones, about 91% found once. What was sequenced was peripheral blood. The sequence derives from a man aged 65 to 85 with active or convalescent COVID-19. The rearrangement joins TRBV11-3 to TRBJ2-1; possible D gene TRBD2, 5 bases. CDR3 bases: TGTGCCAGCAGCCCCCGCTCTCGGGGTGTATTTAACAATGAGCAGTTCTTC. Its translation: CASSPRSRGVFNNEQFF.